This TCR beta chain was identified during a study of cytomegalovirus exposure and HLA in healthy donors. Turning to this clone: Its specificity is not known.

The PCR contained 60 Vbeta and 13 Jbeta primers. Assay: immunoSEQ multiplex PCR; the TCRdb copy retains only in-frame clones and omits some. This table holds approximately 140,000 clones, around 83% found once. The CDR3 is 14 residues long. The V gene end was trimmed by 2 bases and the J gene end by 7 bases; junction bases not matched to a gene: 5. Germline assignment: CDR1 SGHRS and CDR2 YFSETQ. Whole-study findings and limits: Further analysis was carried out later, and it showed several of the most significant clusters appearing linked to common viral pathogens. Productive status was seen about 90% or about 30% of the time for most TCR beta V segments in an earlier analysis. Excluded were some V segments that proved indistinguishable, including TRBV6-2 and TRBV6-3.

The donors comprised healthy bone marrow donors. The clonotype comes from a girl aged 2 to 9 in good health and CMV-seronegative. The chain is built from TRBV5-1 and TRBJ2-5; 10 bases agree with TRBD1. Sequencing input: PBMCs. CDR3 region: CASSLGTGEGTQYF. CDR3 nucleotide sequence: TGCGCCAGCAGCTTAGGGACAGGGGAGGGGACCCAGTACTTC.